The subject of this entry is one TCR beta chain. The antigen is undetermined. The record originates from a study of cytomegalovirus exposure and HLA in healthy donors. Overall study context: Counted in an early data release were roughly 87 million unique TCRs from HLA-typed donors.

The germline gives CDR1 SGDLS, CDR2 YYNGEE. The CDR3 covers 14 residues. V gave up 3 bases and J gave up 5 bases, with 14 bases separating them. The study ran its PCR with 60 Vbeta and 13 Jbeta primers. Per the study methods: Later work found around 80 million unique TCR beta chains, with roughly 11 million shared. TCRdb keeps only in-frame clones here, not all; method: immunoSEQ multiplex PCR. The V and J calls and the clone size are those of that table, but D and trimming were determined from the DNA. The sample carries under 250,000 clones, around 78% recorded once. Whereas donors were nominally healthy upon sampling, unrecorded immune exposures were probable. Overall study results and limits: In a later analysis, compared with equally common non-associated chains, HLA-associated beta chains were more expanded.

Material: PBMCs. The chain carries TRBV9 and TRBJ2-5, with D perhaps matching TRBD1 (7 bases). This clonotype originated in a boy younger than 18 in good health and CMV-seronegative. This chain's CDR3 is CASSALTGRETQYF. In DNA form, the CDR3 reads TGTGCCAGCAGCGCCTTGACAGGGAGGGAGACCCAGTACTTC.